Listed below are T cell receptor beta chains from one sample, sequenced in a study of cytomegalovirus exposure and HLA in healthy donors. Produced via immunoSEQ multiplex PCR; TCRdb's table is partial and in-frame only. The repertoire consists of under 200,000 clones, with 80% occurring once and the leading ten covering roughly 4.7%. Sequencing was done on a sample of PBMCs. The receptor set was obtained from a man younger than 40 in good health and CMV-seronegative. Both conserved end residues are part of each CDR3. A D gene is named only where the DNA matches it firmly. The size entry is marked missing in some rows and otherwise reads once, few, many or a size class.

>TRBV5-5|TRBD1|NA|TRBJ1-3
CASSRTGTSGNTIYF
TGTGCCAGCAGCAGGACAGGGACCTCTGGAAACACCATATATTTT
>TRBV5-1|TRBD2|NA|TRBJ2-3
CVSSLAEGGSTDTQYF
TGCGTCAGCAGCTTGGCCGAGGGAGGGAGCACAGATACGCAGTATTTT
>TRBV19|NA|NA|TRBJ2-1
CASTSTEYNEQFF
TGTGCCAGTACTTCGACAGAGTACAATGAGCAGTTCTTC
>TRBV9|TRBD1|NA|TRBJ2-1
CASSVDRGNEQFF
TGTGCCAGCAGCGTTGACAGGGGCAATGAGCAGTTCTTC
>TRBV2|NA|NA|TRBJ2-2
CASRGVEQGGRRTGELFF
TGTGCCAGCAGGGGGGTCGAGCAGGGGGGACGGAGGACCGGGGAGCTGTTTTTT
>TRBV27|NA|NA|TRBJ1-6
CASSPFNSPLHF
TGTGCCAGCAGTCCCTTTAATTCACCCCTCCACTTT
>TRBV13|TRBD2|NA|TRBJ2-1
CASSGGLAGLNEQFF
TGTGCCAGCTCGGGAGGGCTAGCGGGTTTAAATGAGCAGTTCTTC
>TRBV9|TRBD2|NA|TRBJ2-1
CASSVAGGRAQIEQFF
TGTGCCAGCAGCGTAGCGGGCGGGAGGGCCCAGATTGAGCAGTTCTTC
>TRBV11-3|NA|NA|TRBJ2-7
CASSLRTSSYEQYF
TGTGCCAGCAGCCTTCGGACAAGCTCCTACGAGCAGTACTTC
>TRBV27|NA|once|TRBJ1-2
CASSRSGGNYGYTF
TGTGCCAGCAGTCGGTCGGGGGGTAACTATGGCTACACCTTC
>TRBV2|TRBD2|NA|TRBJ2-7
CASRGLVDLYEQYF
TGTGCCAGCAGGGGACTAGTCGATCTCTACGAGCAGTACTTC
>TRBV2|NA|NA|TRBJ2-7
CASKDRGGSYEQYF
TGTGCCAGCAAAGATAGGGGGGGGTCGTACGAGCAGTACTTC
>TRBV5-5|NA|NA|TRBJ1-1
CASSGHSGKNTEAFF
TGTGCCAGCAGCGGACATTCAGGGAAGAACACTGAAGCTTTCTTT
>TRBV7-9|TRBD1|NA|TRBJ1-2
CASSNDQGEVVYGYTF
TGTGCCAGCAGCAACGATCAGGGGGAAGTCGTCTATGGCTACACCTTC
>TRBV6-6|TRBD1|NA|TRBJ1-1
CASSPGTGAYVSEAFF
TGTGCCAGCAGCCCAGGGACAGGGGCTTACGTATCTGAAGCTTTCTTT
>TRBV30|TRBD1|NA|TRBJ2-7
CAWSGVPGQSLYEQYF
TGTGCCTGGAGCGGGGTACCGGGACAGAGTCTCTACGAGCAGTACTTC
>TRBV2|TRBD1|NA|TRBJ1-2
CASGQGYGYTF
TGTGCCAGCGGACAGGGGTATGGCTACACCTTC
>TRBV19|TRBD2|NA|TRBJ2-3
CASSGGTSGRVGTDTQYF
TGTGCCAGTAGTGGCGGGACTAGCGGGAGGGTTGGTACAGATACGCAGTATTTT
>TRBV7-9|NA|NA|TRBJ2-3
CASSSSTDTQYF
TGTGCCAGCAGCTCGAGCACAGATACGCAGTATTTT
>TRBV28|TRBD2|few|TRBJ2-1
CASSLTSLGEQFF
TGTGCCAGCAGTTTGACTAGCCTTGGTGAGCAGTTCTTC
>TRBV7-2|NA|NA|TRBJ1-4
CASRPHSATNEKLFF
TGTGCCAGCAGACCCCACAGTGCAACTAATGAAAAACTGTTTTTT
>TRBV19|TRBD2|NA|TRBJ2-1
CASSPGLAGGPTYNEQFF
TGTGCCAGTAGTCCGGGACTAGCGGGGGGGCCTACCTACAATGAGCAGTTCTTC
>TRBV7-9|TRBD1|NA|TRBJ1-1
CSSSFLTGEAFF
TGTTCCAGCAGCTTCCTGACAGGGGAAGCTTTCTTT
>TRBV7-9|NA|NA|TRBJ1-4
CASTGMGEKLFF
TGTGCGTCTACAGGGATGGGCGAAAAACTGTTTTTT
>TRBV7-9|NA|NA|TRBJ1-1
CASSLGANTEAFF
TGTGCCAGCAGCTTAGGGGCGAACACTGAAGCTTTCTTT
>TRBV7-2|NA|NA|TRBJ1-1
CASSLVGARRAIGTEAFF
TGTGCCAGCAGCTTAGTGGGGGCGAGAAGGGCGATAGGCACTGAAGCTTTCTTT
>TRBV6-5|NA|once|TRBJ1-2
CASSQGGAGYGYTF
TGTGCCAGCAGTCAAGGGGGGGCTGGCTATGGCTACACCTTC
>TRBV6-6|TRBD1|NA|TRBJ2-7
CASSTDRDRRYEQYF
TGTGCCAGCAGCACAGACCGGGACAGGCGGTACGAGCAGTACTTC
>TRBV2|TRBD2|NA|TRBJ2-1
CASSVGTSGAIYNEQFF
TGTGCCAGCAGTGTTGGGACTAGCGGGGCCATTTACAATGAGCAGTTCTTC
>TRBV15|TRBD1|NA|TRBJ1-5
CATSPDRVSNQPQHF
TGTGCCACCAGCCCGGACAGGGTTAGCAATCAGCCCCAGCATTTT
>TRBV5-5|NA|NA|TRBJ1-1
CASSLTGQATEAFF
TGTGCCAGCAGCTTGACAGGGCAGGCCACTGAAGCTTTCTTT
>TRBV27|NA|once|TRBJ2-1
CASSLNLWDSAYNEQFF
TGTGCCAGCAGTTTAAATCTCTGGGACTCCGCCTACAATGAGCAGTTCTTC
>TRBV29-1|TRBD2|NA|TRBJ2-5
CSVAPSGTSKPRQETQYF
TGCAGCGTTGCTCCGTCCGGGACTAGCAAACCGCGACAAGAGACCCAGTACTTC
>TRBV27|NA|few|TRBJ2-1
CASSLSGRGYNEQFF
TGTGCCAGCAGTTTATCGGGTCGGGGTTACAATGAGCAGTTCTTC
>TRBV14|NA|once|TRBJ2-2
CASSVLSGTGELFF
TGTGCCAGCAGCGTTCTTAGTGGCACCGGGGAGCTGTTTTTT
>TRBV7-9|TRBD1|few|TRBJ1-1
CASSLAGRGRFRNTEAFF
TGTGCCAGCAGCTTAGCAGGCAGGGGGCGCTTCCGGAACACTGAAGCTTTCTTT
>TRBV9|TRBD1|NA|TRBJ2-2
CASSVDRGLGTGELFF
TGTGCCAGCAGCGTGGACAGGGGGCTGGGAACCGGGGAGCTGTTTTTT
>TRBV4-2|TRBD2|once|TRBJ2-7
CASSQLAGETSYEQYF
TGTGCCAGCAGCCAACTAGCGGGAGAAACCTCCTACGAGCAGTACTTC
>TRBV4-1|TRBD1|NA|TRBJ1-3
CASSQFGQGAANTIYF
TGCGCCAGCAGCCAGTTTGGACAGGGGGCTGCGAACACCATATATTTT
>TRBV4-3|TRBD2|NA|TRBJ2-1
CASSQDNSGGDEQFF
TGCGCCAGCAGCCAAGATAACAGCGGGGGTGATGAGCAGTTCTTC
>TRBV30|NA|few|TRBJ2-5
CAWTGLGHEETQYF
TGTGCCTGGACCGGATTGGGGCACGAAGAGACCCAGTACTTC
>TRBV10-3|TRBD1|NA|TRBJ1-2
CAISDETGSNYGYTF
TGTGCCATCAGTGACGAGACAGGGTCCAACTATGGCTACACCTTC
>TRBV6-5|TRBD1|NA|TRBJ1-2
CASSFSTGEGYTF
TGTGCCAGCAGTTTCTCGACAGGGGAAGGCTACACCTTC
>TRBV7-9|TRBD2|once|TRBJ2-1
CASSSRTRSYNEQFF
TGTGCCAGCAGCTCCCGGACTAGATCCTACAATGAGCAGTTCTTC
>TRBV5-1|NA|NA|TRBJ2-5
CASSFGGSQETQYF
TGCGCCAGCAGCTTCGGGGGTAGCCAAGAGACCCAGTACTTC
>TRBV13|NA|NA|TRBJ2-1
CASSLRLDLDNEQFF
TGTGCCAGCAGCTTACGCTTAGATCTAGACAATGAGCAGTTCTTC
>TRBV6-6|TRBD1|NA|TRBJ1-4
CASSHDRVAEKLFF
TGTGCCAGCAGCCACGACAGGGTAGCTGAAAAACTGTTTTTT
>TRBV5-1|TRBD1|NA|TRBJ1-4
CASSVSGGSNEKLFF
TGCGCCAGCAGCGTCTCAGGGGGATCTAATGAAAAACTGTTTTTT
>TRBV5-6|NA|NA|TRBJ2-3
CASSLGIALTQYF
TGTGCCAGCAGCTTAGGGATAGCGCTTACGCAGTATTTT
>TRBV23-1|NA|once|TRBJ1-1
CASSQSGAGARTSDTEAFF
TGCGCCAGCAGTCAATCGGGGGCAGGGGCTAGGACAAGCGACACTGAAGCTTTCTTT
>TRBV7-8|TRBD1|once|TRBJ1-5
CASTWDRGHSQPQHF
TGTGCCAGCACGTGGGACAGAGGGCATAGTCAGCCCCAGCATTTT
>TRBV7-6|TRBD2|NA|TRBJ2-5
CASSLKGLVSETQYF
TGTGCCAGCAGCTTAAAGGGACTAGTATCGGAGACCCAGTACTTC
>TRBV14|NA|few|TRBJ1-2
CASSPSGGGMYGYTF
TGTGCCAGCAGCCCCTCGGGAGGAGGGATGTACGGCTACACCTTC
>TRBV10-3|NA|NA|TRBJ2-3
CAISEPTDTQYF
TGTGCCATCAGTGAGCCTACAGATACGCAGTATTTT
>TRBV19|NA|NA|TRBJ1-5
CASTTSGGYSNQPQHF
TGTGCCAGTACGACGTCTGGGGGGTATAGCAATCAGCCCCAGCATTTT